Reported below is one T cell receptor (beta chain). This clone's antigen is unknown. No base-level quality is on record; no much larger clone is a single base apart. The cohort comprised fewer than 750 healthy bone marrow donors. At the time of sampling, every cohort member was nominally healthy, though immune exposures that went unrecorded were likely present. The donor was CMV seropositive and was included in the group of some 290 seropositive cohort members. Every donor gave a peripheral blood sample, and the peripheral blood mononuclear cells from that sample were used for TCR beta sequencing. The Qiagen DNeasy Blood Extraction Kit was used to extract genomic DNA from the blood cell samples. This sample is drawn from a study of cytomegalovirus exposure and HLA in healthy donors (dated by TCRdb to about 2017). Describing the broader study: An earlier analysis of about 530 of the donors reported about 300 Gb of sequence data and 117 million unique TCR beta sequences obtained from approximately 180 million T cells. Approximately 300 gigabases of sequencing data and 70 million to 95 million unique TCR sequences made up an early release that covered fewer than 650 HLA-typed donors. Of the approximately 370 genotyped donors, less than 90% were placed in the genetic ancestry cluster associated with self-reported Caucasian donors. The aim of the study was to test whether cataloging public T cell receptors could identify signatures of past pathogen exposure. The study profiled the T cell repertoires of under 700 subjects by immunosequencing and related them to cytomegalovirus serostatus. Besides the first cohort of roughly 660 subjects, a separate validation cohort made up of 120 different subjects was used. To predict cytomegalovirus infection status, the study brought together high-throughput TCR immunosequencing, statistical association of individual TCRs with disease status, and machine learning. To study patterns of TCR occurrence, a later analysis re-analyzed previously published TCR beta repertoires from just over 650 donors and added high-resolution HLA genotyping. The later analysis used no new phenotypic data to find candidate immune exposures, relying instead on TCR beta sequences and their occurrence across donors. An earlier analysis of some 500 of the donors used high-throughput TCR beta sequencing to judge whether each TCR beta V gene segment behaved as functional or pseudogenic. Donor age, sex, ethnicity and CMV serostatus were compiled together with the repertoire data. Genome-wide SNP genotypes for about 65% of the 666 donors were used in a later genetic analysis, which treated that subset as a discovery cohort. All discovery cohort repertoires had been generated on a single sequencing platform. HLA typing covered class I and class II loci at four-digit resolution. Typing coverage varied by locus: about 620-640 donors for A, B, C, DRB1 and DQB1; approximately 500 for DQA1; around 570 for DPA1; 450 to 480 for DPB1. Roughly 5 DR-DQ haplotypes were treated as single units for association and clustering because of strong linkage in the cohort. On average, roughly 250,000 unique TCR beta nucleotide sequences were sequenced per donor among several hundred genotyped donors of the cohort, with 15% to 20% of those sequences being non-productive.

For CDR1 and CDR2, the germline V gene (reference sequence) lists PRHDT and FYEKMQ. Measured from the cysteine to the phenylalanine, the CDR3 is 11 residues long. The read is trimmed to its CDR3 DNA, 33 bases read in frame from base 1. The trim is 3 bases for V and 6 bases for J, with a gap of 4 bases between the germline ends. The library was produced with the immunoSEQ multiplex PCR assay. The multiplex PCR relied on a mix of 60 forward primers for TCR Vbeta segments and 13 reverse primers for TCR Jbeta segments. The CDR3 region of rearranged TCR beta genes was amplified from genomic DNA by a multiplex PCR assay. The amplified TCR beta libraries were sequenced on the Illumina HiSeq System as 87-base-pair reads. Processing in the source paper ran as follows. A later analysis tallied 80 million to 95 million unique TCR beta chains across the 610 or so repertoires, and 10 million to 11 million of those chains were shared by two or more donors. Raw reads were error-corrected and collapsed into unique sequences with a nearest-neighbor algorithm that merged closely related sequences to remove PCR and sequencing errors. Alignment of CDR3 sequences to IMGT reference sequences was used to assign V, D and J gene segments. For a sequence to be retained, a match of at least six nucleotides was required to both a V gene segment and a J gene segment. A rearrangement counted as productive if the CDR3 had no stop codons and remained in frame with V and J, and every other rearrangement counted as non-productive. CDR3 was defined according to IMGT convention as the region running from the second conserved V-encoded cysteine to the conserved J-encoded phenylalanine. Sequences without an unambiguous match to a single V gene segment were excluded from the earlier analysis of approximately 560 of the donors. In an earlier analysis of 450 to 750 of the donors, a V segment was called functional when productive rearrangements were above 56.7%, and segregating when the standard deviation between donors exceeded 5%. A statistical classification framework was built for diagnosing cytomegalovirus status from the catalog of TCR beta chain sequences. A later analysis assigned V and J genes by comparing TCR nucleotide sequences with IMGT/GENE-DB human TR gene sequences. Using the TCRdist pipeline, a later analysis assigned CDR3 sequences along with most-parsimonious VDJ recombination scenarios. In a later analysis, every TCR beta chain was defined by the combination of its CDR3 amino acid sequence and its V-gene family, and reads without a unique V-gene family were dropped. In a later analysis, 450 to 600 highly shared, low-generation-probability nucleotide sequences were removed to address suspected cross-contamination and a sequencing artifact. In a later analysis, a clonal expansion index for each public chain was calculated from normalized within-repertoire ranks of inferred template counts. A later analysis computed generation probabilities with a VDJ recombination model fitted to out-of-frame rearrangements, and checked the results against IGoR. In a later analysis, hypergeometric tests were used to score TCR-TCR, TCR-HLA and TCR-CMV co-occurrence, with a repertoire-size bias correction applied to TCR pairs. A later analysis estimated false discovery rates by permuting HLA or CMV assignments 20 times. In a later analysis, co-occurring TCRs were grouped using DBSCAN, and TCRdist sequence similarity was added for clustering within HLA-allele-positive subsets. Repertoires with fewer than 30,000 or more than 120,000 public chains were left out of co-occurrence clustering, as were about 5 repertoires with anomalous nucleotide sharing. TCRdb limited this immuneACCESS table to in-frame rearrangements with V and J called. A share of clones is missing; checked studies link under half to unresolved V genes, and the rest is unexplained. Clonal size and the V and J genes are those of that table, whereas D and trimming came from the DNA. The sample records 150,000 to 200,000 clones, approximately 84% of which are singletons. Under 7% of the sample lies in the top ten.

Study-level results and caveats: The earlier analysis of almost 600 of the donors excluded roughly 16 rarely observed V segments, including chromosome 9 orphons, because counts were too low. In a later genetic analysis, fewer N-insertions in productive TCRs were reported among donors in an Asian-associated ancestry cluster than the roughly 640-donor mean. A further reported finding was that TCR beta sequences accurately predicted the HLA-A and HLA-B alleles for most subjects in the first cohort. A cluster of highly shared sequence variants was judged likely to be a technical artifact of the sequencing pipeline. Correlated functional status among segregating V segments might be attributable to linkage disequilibrium, but an unknown experimental factor could not be ruled out. V-gene and J-gene trimming of TCR beta chains was associated with a missense DCLRE1C variant in a later genetic analysis, and the association was replicated in an independent cohort. In the study, some 160 TCR beta chains were listed as associated with cytomegalovirus. The 87-base-pair reads could not distinguish some IMGT-functional V segments, including TRBV6-2 and TRBV6-3, so those segments were excluded. According to a later analysis, parvovirus B19, influenza, CMV and Epstein-Barr virus appeared linked to several top co-occurrence clusters. A later analysis associated about 17,000 TCR beta sequences with specific HLA alleles at a false discovery rate of 0.05. Because HLA typing was unavailable for some donors at each locus, only the typed subset was used in association tests. For the cohort, immune exposure information was limited to CMV serostatus. It was suggested by the authors that the approach could potentially be generalized to other disease states and immunological phenotypes. Sequencing depth was assumed to be roughly uniform across donors in the presence/absence analyses, though that assumption may not hold. In an earlier analysis of more than 500 of the donors, most TCR beta V segments appeared in productive rearrangements about 87% or about 30% of the time, broadly matching IMGT annotations. While some public TCRs were present in many individuals, most TCR sequences turned up only very rarely across donors. The classifier was reported to diagnose cytomegalovirus status with high specificity and sensitivity in both the original and validation cohorts. According to a later analysis, most CMV-associated TCR beta chains appeared to be HLA-restricted, and the HLA associations seemed to be driven largely by CMV exposure. Assigning TCR associations to individual alleles was difficult when HLA alleles, especially DR and DQ, strongly co-occurred. A later analysis found that HLA-associated TCR beta chains were more clonally expanded and had lower generation probabilities than equally common non-associated chains. In a later analysis, TCR association rates were found to vary across HLA loci, with the most associated TCRs seen for DRB1 alleles and the fewest for HLA-C alleles. This cohort had only TCR beta chains sequenced, and the lack of alpha or paired-chain data limited which features could be detected. In vitro tests confirmed that a few of the cytomegalovirus-associated TCR beta chains recognize cytomegalovirus antigens.

The rearrangement combines TRBV13 with TRBJ2-3, with no confident D gene call. This receptor was taken from a woman in her twenties or thirties in good health and CMV-seropositive. Material for sequencing was PBMCs. The DNA sequence reads TGTGCCAGCAGCTTCGCGGATACGCAGTATTTT. This sequence encodes CASSFADTQYF.